This TCR beta chain stems from a study of T-cell memory formation after mild COVID-19. Notes on the study in general: Clones that contracted from day 15 to 85 were balanced CD4/CD8, while later expanders leaned CD4+. The main location of contracting CD4+ clones was CM and EM, and that of contracting CD8+ clones was EMRA. Detection of some responders pre-infection suggested pre-existing cross-reactive memory T cells participated.

In the case of this clonotype: Its antigen is not identified.

With 5 bases clipped from V and 4 bases from J, the junction kept 9 bases outside the gene matches. Per germline, CDR1 SGHVS and CDR2 FQNEAQ. CDR3 size: 16 residues. Using its own MiXCR run on the 5' RACE reads, TCRdb lists one record per CDR3 protein. The sample yields around 5,000 distinct CDR3 sequences, under 45% seen once. The sequencing input was PBMCs or a T cell subset sorted from them (not recorded which). The chain is built from TRBV7-8 and TRBJ2-3; 10 nucleotides align to TRBD1. This receptor was obtained from an adult who had mild COVID-19 (a few samples of this study predate the infection). Cell type and time point are not known. The CDR3 region is CASSQGTGDGSDTQYF. As DNA, the CDR3 is TGTGCCAGCAGCCAAGGGACAGGGGACGGTTCAGATACGCAGTATTTT.